This T cell receptor (beta chain) is drawn from a study of CD8+ T cells in alopecia areata. Study-wide context: Tofacitinib treatment spanned 6 to 18 months, with 6 months off drug afterward. Scoring treated patients' severity relied on the percentage of scalp area affected.

After removal of 7 bases from V and 12 bases from J, the junction contained 14 bases not matched to a gene. CDR1 is GTSNPN and CDR2 is SVGIG in the germline V gene (reference sequence). The CDR3 runs 12 residues. Extraction of RNA preceded its reverse transcription into cDNA, which served as the sequencing template. The table came from immunoSEQ multiplex PCR; TCRdb's copy has only in-frame clones and leaves some out. The sample has around 100,000 clones, less than 75% seen once. Treatment reported: oral pan-JAK inhibitor, 5-10 mg twice daily. The rearrangement uses TRBV30 and TRBJ1-2, with 7 bases lining up with TRBD1. Material: CD8+ T cells sorted from blood, obtained at week 24, from a patient treated with tofacitinib. This sequence was found in a human donor with alopecia areata. The CDR3 sequence is CASATGEMEDTF. The CDR3 coding sequence is TGTGCCTCGGCAACAGGGGAGATGGAGGACACCTTC.